The 25 T cell receptor beta chains below all came from one sample that was sequenced in a study of Graves' ophthalmopathy and Graves' hyperthyroidism. RNA transcripts were the source from which TCR beta CDR3 regions were amplified. The authors performed first-round RT-PCR with HTBI primers and then a second-round multiplex PCR. TCRdb analysed the multiplex PCR reads with MiXCR anew, one entry per CDR3 protein. The table lists about 640,000 distinct CDR3 sequences, approximately 39% of them singletons, with roughly 3% in the top ten. Source material: peripheral blood. The receptors shown here come from an adult man with Graves' ophthalmopathy.

The CDR3 sequence is CAISDYDRAGTEAFF. For the CDR3, the DNA is TGTGCCATCAGTGATTACGACAGGGCCGGCACTGAAGCTTTCTTT. J is TRBJ1-1 and V is TRBV10-3, with 7 nucleotides matching TRBD1. V gave up 3 bases and J gave up 4 bases; unmatched junction bases: 8. Per germline, CDR1 ENHRY and CDR2 SYGVKD. CDR3 size: 15 residues.

This chain connects TRBV10-3 to TRBJ1-3, with TRBD1 matching over 8 bases. CDR1 is ENHRY, CDR2 SYGVKD, per germline. The CDR3 runs to 13 residues. Trimming cost V 10 bases and J 7 bases; bases outside gene matches: 9. CDR3 residues: CATSRTGPNTIYF. CDR3 DNA sequence: TGTGCCACCTCCAGGACAGGGCCGAACACCATATATTTT.

This clonotype appeared many times. The chain is built from TRBV12-3 or TRBV12-4 and TRBJ1-1; D gene uncertain. V gave up 4 bases and J gave up 3 bases, with 6 bases separating them. The CDR3 loop spans 12 amino acids. The CDR3 DNA reads as TGTGCCAGCAGTTGGGCGGACACTGAAGCTTTCTTT. Translation: CASSWADTEAFF.

This chain uses TRBV14 with TRBJ2-7; 9 bases agree with TRBD2. V lost 8 bases and J lost 3; bases outside the gene matches: 20. CDR3 length equals 18 residues. Looked up from germline, CDR1 is SGHDN and CDR2 is FVKESK. CDR3 amino acids: CASSPPGLAGGGVYEQYF. The CDR3 region has the DNA TGTGCCAGCTCACCACCGGGACTAGCAGGAGGGGGTGTCTACGAGCAGTACTTC.

This chain links TRBV9 with TRBJ2-7, with D possibly matching TRBD2 (5 bases). The CDR3 spans 15 residues. V lost 3 bases and J lost 1, with 14 bases in between. The germline CDR1 and CDR2 sequences are SGDLS and YYNGEE. This CDR3 is CASSARYGESYEQYF. In nucleotides, the CDR3 is TGTGCCAGCAGCGCCCGTTACGGGGAATCCTACGAGCAGTACTTC.

This clonotype was counted a few times. The CDR3 sequence: CASRYQETVNTEAFF. CDR3 DNA sequence: TGTGCCAGCAGGTATCAGGAGACGGTAAACACTGAAGCTTTCTTT. The chain couples TRBV6-6 to TRBJ1-1; no reliable D call. V lost 6 bases and J lost 2, with 16 bases in between. Germline V gives CDR1 MNHNY, CDR2 SVGAGI (reference sequence). The CDR3 extends over 15 amino acids.

This chain connects TRBV20-1 to TRBJ2-6, with 9 bases fitting TRBD1. This CDR3 region has 17 residues. Germline assignment: CDR1 DFQATT and CDR2 SNEGSKA (reference sequence). V gave up 5 bases and J gave up 0 bases; unmatched junction bases: 8. The CDR3 DNA reads as TGCAGTGCTGGGGCCGGGACAGGGAACTCTGGGGCCAACGTCCTGACTTTC. This codes for CSAGAGTGNSGANVLTF.

For this clonotype: The DNA is omitted, as the CDR3 cannot be located on it reliably, and the CDR3 follows TCRdb's listing. The V call is TRBV24-1, the J call TRBJ1-2. Both ends counted, the CDR3 spans 13 residues. The germline CDR1 and CDR2 sequences are KGHDR and SFDVKD. The CDR3 sequence: CASTPGGYYGCTF.

This clonotype showed up many times. One end of the junction is discordant with germline, which a read error may explain. The V and J genes are TRBV10-3 and TRBJ1-2, with 11 nucleotides matching TRBD1. CDR3 length equals 16 residues. Per germline, CDR1 ENHRY and CDR2 SYGVKD. CDR3 amino acids: CASSEARTGGKNGYTF. The DNA of the CDR3 is TGTGCCAGCAGTGAAGCAAGGACAGGGGGCAAAAATGGCTACACCTTC.

This clonotype was detected a few times. The chain links TRBV2 to TRBJ2-7; D remains ambiguous. V dropped 1 base and J dropped 3 bases, with 13 bases sitting between them. CDR1 is SNHLY, CDR2 FYNNEI, per germline. The CDR3 runs 15 residues. This CDR3 is CASSEESIILYEQYF. DNA for the CDR3: TGTGCCAGCAGTGAAGAGAGTATCATACTCTACGAGCAGTACTTC.

The genes are TRBV12-3 or TRBV12-4 and TRBJ1-2; maybe TRBD1 (5 bases). There are 16 residues in the CDR3. The V and J ends lost 4 bases and 8 bases respectively, with 23 bases between them. This CDR3 reads CASSSPRLGFGGGYTF. Here the CDR3 DNA reads TGTGCCAGCAGTTCTCCGCGACTGGGCTTTGGGGGGGGCTACACCTTC.

V is TRBV5-1 and J is TRBJ2-7; 8 bases match TRBD2. Germline V CDR1 and CDR2: SGHRS, YFSETQ. V lost 5 bases, J lost 0 bases, and 13 bases stayed unmatched. The CDR3 spans 17 residues. The CDR3 spells CASRALPGLVGSYEQYF. The CDR3 coding sequence is TGCGCCAGCAGGGCTTTACCGGGACTAGTGGGCTCCTACGAGCAGTACTTC.

The chain couples TRBV25-1 to TRBJ1-1, with 7 bases aligning to TRBD1. CDR1 is MGHDK and CDR2 is SYGVNS in the germline V gene. CDR3 length: 14 amino acids. V was pared by 5 bases and J by 6 bases, with 9 bases of the junction left unmatched. The DNA of the CDR3 is TGTGCCAGCAGTTACTCGGGCCAGGGGGCTGAAGCTTTCTTT. The encoded protein is CASSYSGQGAEAFF.

The rearrangement uses TRBV18 and TRBJ1-4; D is uncertain. The CDR3 has 16 amino acids. Germline V CDR1 and CDR2: KGHSH, LQKENI. V lost 2 bases to trimming and J lost 8 bases, with 18 bases between them. CDR3 nucleotides: TGTGCCAGCTCACCATACCCCTGGCGTTCGCAGGAAAAACTGTTTTTT. It specifies CASSPYPWRSQEKLFF.

Only a few counts were recorded for this clonotype. The chain recombines TRBV6-5 with TRBJ2-7; weak D call: TRBD2 (5 bases). CDR3 length equals 13 residues. Germline CDR1 is MNHEY and CDR2 is SVGAGI. Trimming pared 11 bases from V and 0 bases from J, leaving 14 bases between. The CDR3 loop is CASQPGISYEQYF. CDR3 sequence (DNA): TGTGCCTCGCAACCCGGGATCTCCTACGAGCAGTACTTC.

Only a few counts were recorded for this clonotype. The chain uses TRBV7-8 and TRBJ2-1, with D perhaps matching TRBD2 (6 bases). The germline V gene encodes CDR1 SGHVS and CDR2 FQNEAQ. Trimming took 3 bases from V and 2 from J, leaving 11 bases between them. The CDR3 loop spans 15 amino acids. DNA for the CDR3: TGTGCCAGCAGCTTTCGGGTAGCGGCCTACAATGAGCAGTTCTTC. The encoded protein is CASSFRVAAYNEQFF.

The table lists this clonotype with many counts. This chain uses TRBV10-3 with TRBJ2-7, with 9 bases identical to TRBD1. V trimming: 5 bases; J trimming: 5 bases; junction bases outside the gene matches: 7. The CDR3 totals 14 residues. The germline CDR1 and CDR2 sequences are ENHRY and SYGVKD. The CDR3 here is CAISLRQGEDEQYF. CDR3 DNA sequence: TGTGCCATCAGTTTACGACAGGGGGAGGACGAGCAGTACTTC.

This clonotype showed up many times. The V gene is TRBV5-1, the J gene TRBJ2-7; 9 bases match TRBD2. From germline, CDR1 is SGHRS and CDR2 YFSETQ. The CDR3 is 14 amino acids. Losses at the gene ends were 3 bases for V and 6 bases for J; bases not matched to a gene: 7. The CDR3 region is CASSSRGLAGEQYF. The DNA of the CDR3 is TGCGCCAGCAGCTCACGGGGACTAGCCGGCGAGCAGTACTTC.

This clonotype was seen a handful of times. A junction boundary mismatches the germline segment, possibly from a read error. The gene calls are TRBV10-3 and TRBJ1-5; D might be TRBD1 (5 bases). Per the germline V gene, CDR1 is ENHRY and CDR2 is SYGVKD. This CDR3 is 15 amino acids long. The CDR3 sequence: CASSLQDNSNQPQHF. CDR3 nucleotides: TGTGCCAGCAGTTTACAGGATAATAGCAATCAGCCCCAGCATTTT.

The V gene is TRBV9, the J gene TRBJ2-5; 12 nucleotides match TRBD2. J lost 4 bases, V lost 4 bases, and 8 bases had no gene match. CDR1 is SGDLS and CDR2 is YYNGEE in the germline V gene. CDR3 size: 16 residues. Written as DNA, the CDR3 is TGTGCCAGCAGCCACGACACTAGCGGGAGGAGAGAGACCCAGTACTTC. Translation: CASSHDTSGRRETQYF.

The table lists this clonotype with many counts. The chain carries TRBV5-1 and TRBJ1-2, with D perhaps matching TRBD1 (5 bases). The V and J ends lost 7 bases and 3 bases respectively, with 16 bases between them. The CDR3 contains 14 residues. Germline loops: CDR1 SGHRS, CDR2 YFSETQ. The CDR3 protein is CASRQGVTDYGYTF. DNA of the CDR3: TGCGCCAGCCGGCAAGGGGTGACCGACTATGGCTACACCTTC.

This rearrangement joins TRBV20-1 to TRBJ2-7; tentatively, D is TRBD1 or TRBD2 (5 bases each). CDR1 DFQATT and CDR2 SNEGSKA come from the germline V gene (reference sequence). This CDR3 is 14 amino acids long. Trimming removed 1 base from V and 1 base from J, with 11 bases in between. The CDR3 loop is CSARGIGASYEQYF. CDR3 in DNA: TGCAGTGCTAGAGGTATCGGGGCATCCTACGAGCAGTACTTC.

A remark on this clonotype: A much more abundant neighbour one base away suggests this may be a read error. The CDR3 does not close with the conserved phenylalanine or tryptophan, likely indicating a read error. J is TRBJ1-2 and V is TRBV20-1, with 9 bases aligning to TRBD1. The CDR3 sequence is 17 residues long. Looked up from germline, CDR1 is DFQATT and CDR2 is SNEGSKA (reference sequence). The V gene end was trimmed by 0 bases and the J gene end by 5 bases; junction bases not matched to a gene: 13. The CDR3 DNA sequence: TGCAGTGCTAGAGATGGAACCTTTCAGGGACAGGGTTATGGCTACACCTCC. It codes for CSARDGTFQGQGYGYTS.

This clonotype has a handful of counts. The chain is built from TRBV2 and TRBJ1-3; weak D call: TRBD1 (6 bases). Germline loops: CDR1 SNHLY, CDR2 FYNNEI. This CDR3 has 17 amino acids. Trimming cost V 5 bases and J 0 bases, with 17 bases left between them. The CDR3 reads CASSSTRQVNSGNTIYF. The CDR3 coding sequence is TGTGCCAGCAGTTCGACCAGACAGGTTAACTCTGGAAACACCATATATTTT.

This clonotype was seen repeatedly, ten times or more. The chain carries TRBV4-1 and TRBJ1-5; a possible D gene is TRBD1 (6 bases). The germline V gene has CDR1 MGHRA and CDR2 YSYEKL. This CDR3 comprises 13 residues. Deletions cut 1 base from V and 9 bases from J, with 10 bases between. The CDR3 loop is CASSQGVGGPQHF. CDR3 coding DNA: TGCGCCAGCAGCCAAGGGGTAGGGGGGCCCCAGCATTTT.